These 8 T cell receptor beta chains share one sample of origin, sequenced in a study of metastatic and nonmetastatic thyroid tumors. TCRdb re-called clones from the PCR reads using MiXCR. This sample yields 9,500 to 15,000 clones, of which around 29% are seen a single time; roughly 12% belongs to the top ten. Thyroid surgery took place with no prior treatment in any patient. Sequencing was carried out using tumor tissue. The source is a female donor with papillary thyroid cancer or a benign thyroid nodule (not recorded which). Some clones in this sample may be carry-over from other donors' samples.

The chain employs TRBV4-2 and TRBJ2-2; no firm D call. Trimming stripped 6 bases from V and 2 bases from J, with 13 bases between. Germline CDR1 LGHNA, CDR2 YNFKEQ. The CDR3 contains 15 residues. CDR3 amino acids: CASSQTTKNTGELFF. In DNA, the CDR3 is TGTGCCAGCAGTCAGACGACCAAAAACACCGGGGAGCTGTTTTTT.

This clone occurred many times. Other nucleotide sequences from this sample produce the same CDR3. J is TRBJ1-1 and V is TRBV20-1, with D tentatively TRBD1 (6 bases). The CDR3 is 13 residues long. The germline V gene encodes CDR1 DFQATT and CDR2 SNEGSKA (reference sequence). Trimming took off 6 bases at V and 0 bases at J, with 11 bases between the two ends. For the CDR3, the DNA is TGCAGTGCGCCCGGGACACTGAACACTGAAGCTTTCTTT. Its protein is CSAPGTLNTEAFF.

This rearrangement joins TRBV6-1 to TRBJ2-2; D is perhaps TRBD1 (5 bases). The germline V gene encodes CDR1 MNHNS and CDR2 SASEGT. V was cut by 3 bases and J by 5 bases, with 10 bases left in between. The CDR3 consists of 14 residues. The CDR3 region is CASSEQGRTGELFF. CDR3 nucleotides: TGTGCCAGCAGTGAGCAGGGAAGGACCGGGGAGCTGTTTTTT.

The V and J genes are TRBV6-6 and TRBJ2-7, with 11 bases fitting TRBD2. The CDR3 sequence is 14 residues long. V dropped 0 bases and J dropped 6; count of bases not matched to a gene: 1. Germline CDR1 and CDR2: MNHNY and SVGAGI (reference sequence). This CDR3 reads CASSYSGTSGEQYF. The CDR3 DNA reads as TGTGCCAGCAGTTACTCGGGGACTAGCGGCGAGCAGTACTTC.

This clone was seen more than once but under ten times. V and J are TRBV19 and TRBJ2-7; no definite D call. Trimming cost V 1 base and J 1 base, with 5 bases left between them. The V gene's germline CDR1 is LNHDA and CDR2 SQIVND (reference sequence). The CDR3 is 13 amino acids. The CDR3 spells CASSIGQSYEQYF. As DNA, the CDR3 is TGTGCCAGTAGTATAGGGCAGTCCTACGAGCAGTACTTC.

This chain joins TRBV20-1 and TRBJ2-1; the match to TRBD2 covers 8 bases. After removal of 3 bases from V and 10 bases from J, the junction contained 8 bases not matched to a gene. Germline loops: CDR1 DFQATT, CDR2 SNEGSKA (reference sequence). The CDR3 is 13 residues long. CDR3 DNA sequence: TGCAGTGCTAGCGGGAGGGATCCCCTGGAGCAGTTCTTC. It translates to CSASGRDPLEQFF.

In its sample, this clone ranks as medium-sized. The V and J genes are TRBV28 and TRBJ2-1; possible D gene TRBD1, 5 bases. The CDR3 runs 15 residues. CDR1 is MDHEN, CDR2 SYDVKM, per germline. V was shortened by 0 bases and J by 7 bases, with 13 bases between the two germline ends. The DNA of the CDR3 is TGTGCCAGCAGTTTATGGTCGAGCAGGGCGAATGAGCAGTTCTTC. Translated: CASSLWSSRANEQFF.

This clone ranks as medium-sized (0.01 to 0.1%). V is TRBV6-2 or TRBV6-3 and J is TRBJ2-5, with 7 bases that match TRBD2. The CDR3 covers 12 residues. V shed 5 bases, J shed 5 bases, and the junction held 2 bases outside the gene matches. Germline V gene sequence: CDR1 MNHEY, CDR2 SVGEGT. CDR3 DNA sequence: TGTGCCAGCAGTAGGACTAGGGAGACCCAGTACTTC. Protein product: CASSRTRETQYF.